Here is one TCR beta chain with its context. The source of the sample is a study of OX40 agonist ivuxolimab in advanced cancers. Method: immunoSEQ multiplex PCR; TCRdb's copy keeps in-frame clones and lacks some. In the table there are just over 90,000 clones, roughly 89% of which are singletons. This TCR came from an adult with an advanced solid tumor such as melanoma, head and neck, liver or kidney cancer. This specimen consisted of CD4+ or CD8+ T cells sorted from blood, obtained in a trial of the OX40 agonist ivuxolimab.

CDR3 residues: CASADPSETQYF. The CDR3 DNA reads as TGTGCCAGCGCGGATCCGTCTGAGACCCAGTACTTC. The chain combines TRBV27 with TRBJ2-5, with D hard to call. This CDR3 has 12 amino acids. The germline V gene encodes CDR1 MNHEY and CDR2 SMNVEV (reference sequence). The V end was cut by 8 bases, the J end by 5 bases, with 12 bases between.